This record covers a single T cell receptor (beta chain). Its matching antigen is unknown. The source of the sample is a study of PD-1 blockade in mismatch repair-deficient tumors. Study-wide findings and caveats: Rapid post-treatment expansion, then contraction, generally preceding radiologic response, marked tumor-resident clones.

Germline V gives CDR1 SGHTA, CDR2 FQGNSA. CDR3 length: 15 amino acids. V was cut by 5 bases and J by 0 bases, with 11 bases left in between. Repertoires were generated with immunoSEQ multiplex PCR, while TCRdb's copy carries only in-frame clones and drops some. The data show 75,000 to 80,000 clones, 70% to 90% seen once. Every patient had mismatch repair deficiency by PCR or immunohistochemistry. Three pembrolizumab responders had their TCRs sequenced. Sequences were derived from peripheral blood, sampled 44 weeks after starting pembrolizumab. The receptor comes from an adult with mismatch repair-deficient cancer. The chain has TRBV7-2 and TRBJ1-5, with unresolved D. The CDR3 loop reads CASSPEPGSNQPQHF. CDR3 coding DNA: TGTGCCAGCAGCCCGGAGCCTGGTAGCAATCAGCCCCAGCATTTT.